A single count supports the clone carrying this T cell receptor beta chain. As yet, its antigen is unknown. This entry comes from a study of shared clonotypes between healthy human individuals. Profiled with immunoSEQ multiplex PCR; TCRdb holds only in-frame clones, not every one. The sample yields about 1.5 million clones, around 98% seen once. J was trimmed by 13 bases and V by 0 bases; bases with no gene match: 4. The CDR3 covers 11 residues. Germline lookup yields CDR1 SQVTM and CDR2 ANQGSEA. Subsets obtained from CD4+ cells comprised CD45RA+ naive and CD45RA-negative memory cells. General observations from the study: Relative to clonotypes present in all four donors, those not shared had lower generation probabilities.

The receptor's source is a man in his thirties or forties in good health. The chain joins TRBV29-1 to TRBJ2-7; 9 bases align to TRBD1. The source material was naive CD4+ T cells sorted from blood. Subset in this sample: CD45RA+ positively selected. As DNA, the CDR3 is TGCAGCGTTGAAGAACGGGACAGGGTCTACTTC. This encodes CSVEERDRVYF.